The source of this T cell receptor beta chain is a study of cytomegalovirus exposure and HLA in healthy donors. Whole-study findings and limits: In vitro, three CMV-associated chains proved specific for CMV antigens. Several of the most significant clusters appeared linked to common viral pathogens, based on a later analysis. In a later analysis, a missense DCLRE1C variant was linked to TCR beta V- and J-gene trimming.

60 Vbeta and 13 Jbeta primers were used in PCR. As handled by the study authors: Later reanalysis found 75 million to 100 million unique TCR beta chains, around 9.9 million of them shared. TCRdb's copy holds only in-frame clones and misses some; the assay was immunoSEQ multiplex PCR. The V and J calls and clone size were taken over from that table, and D and trimming were inferred from the DNA. The repertoire holds about 110,000 clones, with 60% to 70% as singletons. For this clone: Its antigen remains unidentified.

CDR1 SNHLY and CDR2 FYNNEI come from the germline V gene. The CDR3 totals 13 residues. Trimming at V came to 9 bases and at J to 8 bases, leaving 7 bases not matched to a gene. The sequencing input was PBMCs. This receptor was identified in a man aged 30-40 years in good health and CMV-seropositive. The chain is built from TRBV2 and TRBJ1-6, with 7 bases lining up with TRBD1. In DNA form, the CDR3 reads TGTGCCAGTAGCACCGACAGGGATTCACCCCTCCACTTT. This translates into CASSTDRDSPLHF.